The 24 T cell receptor beta chains presented below share a single source sample, sequenced in a study of cytomegalovirus exposure and HLA in healthy donors. The PCR made use of 60 Vbeta and 13 Jbeta primers. TCRdb's table, derived via immunoSEQ multiplex PCR, lists solely in-frame clones and lacks some. The sample includes about 210,000 clones. The sequencing input was PBMCs. Every receptor here comes from a woman in her twenties or thirties in good health and CMV-seropositive.

This chain connects TRBV29-1 to TRBJ2-5; D uncertain. The CDR3 has 13 residues. V was shortened by 4 bases and J by 5 bases, with 14 bases between the two germline ends. The germline V gene has CDR1 SQVTM and CDR2 ANQGSEA. The CDR3 region is CSVGKNLRETQYF. The CDR3 region has the DNA TGCAGCGTTGGAAAGAATCTGAGGGAGACCCAGTACTTC. The full variable domain, rest sourced from reference TRBV29-1 and TRBJ2-5, is SAVISQKPSRDICQRGTSLTIQCQVDSQVTMMFWYRQQPGQSLTLIATANQGSEATYESGFVIDKFPISRPNLTFSTLTVSNMSPEDSSIYLCSVGKNLRETQYFGPGTRLLVL.

V and J are TRBV5-1 and TRBJ1-6, with D possibly being TRBD1 (5 bases). The V gene lost 1 base and the J gene lost 6 bases, with 11 bases spanning the gap. The CDR3 is made up of 15 amino acids. CDR1 and CDR2 (germline): SGHRS, YFSETQ. CDR3 loop: CASSLSDSSNSPLHF. In DNA, the CDR3 is TGCGCCAGCAGCTTGTCCGACAGCTCTAATTCACCCCTCCACTTT.

This sequence joins TRBV5-6 and TRBJ2-2; D is unresolved. This CDR3 is built from 16 residues. V lost 1 base to trimming and J lost 3 bases, with 13 bases between them. CDR1 and CDR2 (germline): SGHDT, YYEEEE. The DNA for the CDR3 is TGTGCCAGCAGCTTGAAATTGGAACAGCACACCGGGGAGCTGTTTTTT. This sequence encodes CASSLKLEQHTGELFF.

As DNA, the CDR3 is TGTGCCAGCAGCTTACTAACAGATACGCAGTATTTT. It specifies CASSLLTDTQYF. The chain has TRBV7-9 and TRBJ2-3; no clear D gene. CDR3 length equals 12 residues. The germline V and J ends were trimmed by 2 bases and 3 bases, with 3 bases remaining between them. The germline V gene has CDR1 SEHNR and CDR2 FQNEAQ (reference sequence).

V usage is TRBV7-8 and J usage is TRBJ1-5, with TRBD1 matching over 7 bases. This CDR3 is built from 20 residues. Germline V gene sequence: CDR1 SGHVS, CDR2 FQNEAQ. J gave up 0 bases and V 5 bases, and 19 bases lay outside the gene matches. CDR3 coding DNA: TGTGCCAGCAGCCCAACTACCGGGACAGCGGCACCTTATAGCAATCAGCCCCAGCATTTT. Translation: CASSPTTGTAAPYSNQPQHF.

The rearrangement uses TRBV18 and TRBJ1-1; TRBD1 agrees at 7 bases. V gave up 4 bases and J gave up 5 bases; unmatched junction bases: 4. Germline loops: CDR1 KGHSH, CDR2 LQKENI. The CDR3 totals 13 residues. CDR3 residues: CASSRDSGTEAFF. CDR3 nucleotide sequence: TGTGCCAGCTCACGGGACAGTGGGACTGAAGCTTTCTTT. The full variable domain, rest sourced from reference TRBV18 and TRBJ1-1, is NAGVMQNPRHLVRRRGQEARLRCSPMKGHSHVYWYRQLPEEGLKFMVYLQKENIIDESGMPKERFSAEFPKEGPSILRIQQVVRGDSAAYFCASSRDSGTEAFFGQGTRLTVV.

Turning to this clone: The sample contains more than one DNA sequence encoding this CDR3. This chain uses TRBV6-1 with TRBJ2-7, with D possibly matching TRBD1 (6 bases). Per the germline V gene, CDR1 is MNHNS and CDR2 is SASEGT. V was shortened by 3 bases and J by 5 bases, with 14 bases between the two germline ends. The CDR3 length is 14 residues. The CDR3 region is CASSEGQGMDEQYF. The CDR3 coding sequence is TGTGCCAGCAGTGAGGGGCAGGGGATGGACGAGCAGTACTTC.

This chain connects TRBV5-1 to TRBJ2-2; 8 bases map to TRBD2. In germline, CDR1 is SGHRS, CDR2 YFSETQ. V lost 2 bases, J lost 4 bases, and 7 bases stayed unmatched. This CDR3 has 16 amino acids. The CDR3 DNA reads as TGCGCCAGCAGCTTTGAAGCGGGAGCTGTCACCGGGGAGCTGTTTTTT. This codes for CASSFEAGAVTGELFF.

The J gene is TRBJ2-1, the V gene TRBV5-1, with D possibly being TRBD2 (6 bases). In germline, CDR1 is SGHRS, CDR2 YFSETQ. V dropped 0 bases and J dropped 7 bases, with 11 bases sitting between them. CDR3 size: 14 residues. The CDR3, as DNA: TGCGCCAGCAGCTTGGAGGCAGGGAGGAATGAGCAGTTCTTC. Its protein is CASSLEAGRNEQFF.

The chain couples TRBV5-1 to TRBJ1-1; 8 bases fit TRBD1. The germline V gene encodes CDR1 SGHRS and CDR2 YFSETQ. J was trimmed by 2 bases and V by 3 bases; bases with no gene match: 9. The CDR3 loop spans 16 amino acids. CDR3 amino acids: CASSSVRTGGNTEAFF. As DNA, the CDR3 is TGCGCCAGCAGCTCCGTCCGAACAGGGGGAAACACTGAAGCTTTCTTT.

Worth noting for this clone: A junction boundary mismatches the germline segment, possibly from a read error. The V and J genes are TRBV6-5 and TRBJ2-5; 8 nucleotides align to TRBD2. CDR1 and CDR2 (germline): MNHEY, SVGAGI. This CDR3 contains 13 residues. The CDR3 sequence is CASSYSSGSRLDF. The CDR3 region has the DNA TGTGCCAGCAGTTACTCCAGCGGGAGTCGGTTGGACTTC.

The J gene is TRBJ2-7, the V gene TRBV19; TRBD2 agrees at 11 bases. Germline V gene sequence: CDR1 LNHDA, CDR2 SQIVND (reference sequence). The junction had 5 bases not matched to a gene; V was cut back by 1 base and J by 6 bases. This CDR3 region has 15 residues. In DNA form, the CDR3 reads TGTGCCAGTAGTATAGTTACTAGCGGGAGAGGCGAGCAGTACTTC. It yields the protein CASSIVTSGRGEQYF.

About this clone itself: Other DNA sequences in the same sample also yield this CDR3. V and J are TRBV10-3 and TRBJ1-5, with D possibly TRBD1 on 5 matching bases. The CDR3 sequence is 15 residues long. Germline loops: CDR1 ENHRY, CDR2 SYGVKD. V gave up 0 bases and J gave up 2 bases, with 8 bases separating them. CDR3 loop: CAISESRGGNQPQHF. The CDR3 DNA sequence: TGTGCCATCAGTGAGTCACGGGGGGGCAATCAGCCCCAGCATTTT.

This chain links TRBV28 with TRBJ1-2; the match to TRBD1 covers 9 bases. CDR3 size: 12 residues. Trimming removed 9 bases from V and 8 bases from J; junction bases left unmatched: 7. Germline V gene lookup returns CDR1 MDHEN and CDR2 SYDVKM. The CDR3 here is CASHRGLLGYTF. The CDR3 DNA is TGTGCCAGTCACAGGGGGCTTTTAGGCTACACCTTC.

The chain carries TRBV5-6 and TRBJ2-7, with 7 bases fitting TRBD1. CDR3 size: 14 residues. Germline-derived CDR1 and CDR2 are SGHDT and YYEEEE. The ends lost 3 bases at V and 0 bases at J; junction bases unmatched: 3. CDR3 sequence reads: CASSSRQGSYEQYF. The CDR3 DNA follows: TGTGCCAGCAGCTCCCGACAGGGCTCCTACGAGCAGTACTTC. Full variable domain (missing parts from reference TRBV5-6 and TRBJ2-7): DAGVTQSPTHLIKTRGQQVTLRCSPKSGHDTVSWYQQALGQGPQFIFQYYEEEERQRGNFPDRFSGHQFPNYSSELNVNALLLGDSALYLCASSSRQGSYEQYFGPGTRLTVT.

J is TRBJ1-3 and V is TRBV6-6; perhaps TRBD1 as D (6 bases). Germline values: CDR1 MNHNY, CDR2 SVGAGI (reference sequence). V shed 4 bases and J shed 0 bases, with 10 bases lying between them. The CDR3 consists of 15 residues. The CDR3 nucleotides read TGTGCCAGCAGTTTACAGGGATTCTCTGGAAACACCATATATTTT. It specifies CASSLQGFSGNTIYF.

This chain connects TRBV6-1 to TRBJ2-7, with TRBD1 identical over 12 bases. The CDR3 is 19 amino acids. CDR1 and CDR2 (germline): MNHNS, SASEGT. V shed 1 base and J 2 bases; nucleotides not matched to a gene: 12. CDR3 in DNA: TGTGCCAGCAGTGAAGGCTGGGCCCGGGGGACAGGGGGCACCTACGAGCAGTACTTC. Its translation is CASSEGWARGTGGTYEQYF.

The CDR3 sequence: CASSLGGQGNQETQYF. Written as DNA, the CDR3 is TGTGCCAGCAGCTTGGGGGGACAGGGTAACCAAGAGACCCAGTACTTC. V usage is TRBV5-4 and J usage is TRBJ2-5, with 9 bases lining up with TRBD1. The germline CDR1 and CDR2 sequences are SGHNT and YYREEE (reference sequence). Germline trimming cut 0 bases from V and 0 bases from J; bases unmatched to any gene: 3. The length of the CDR3 is 16 residues.

This chain connects TRBV30 to TRBJ2-5; D is uncertain. Germline V CDR1 and CDR2: GTSNPN, SVGIG (reference sequence). V lost 0 bases, J lost 5 bases, and 10 bases lay in between. The CDR3 runs 13 residues. CDR3 loop: CAWSVRLKETQYF. The CDR3 coding sequence is TGTGCCTGGAGTGTGAGGTTAAAGGAGACCCAGTACTTC. Drawing the rest from reference TRBV30 and TRBJ2-5, the complete variable domain is SQTIHQWPATLVQPVGSPLSLECTVEGTSNPNLYWYRQAAGRGLQLLFYSVGIGQISSEVPQNLSASRPQDRQFILSSKKLLLSDSGFYLCAWSVRLKETQYFGPGTRLLVL.

A word on this clone: Distinct nucleotide sequences in the sample also encode this CDR3. The chain joins TRBV6-5 to TRBJ1-3; 7 bases line up with TRBD1. Germline assignment: CDR1 MNHEY and CDR2 SVGAGI. J gave up 1 base and V 5 bases, and 2 bases lay outside the gene matches. This CDR3 spans 14 amino acids. The CDR3 bases are TGTGCCAGCAGTCGACAGGGTTCTGGAAACACCATATATTTT. This encodes CASSRQGSGNTIYF.

J is TRBJ1-5 and V is TRBV27; the D is unclear. CDR3 size: 17 residues. Germline V gives CDR1 MNHEY, CDR2 SMNVEV (reference sequence). V gave up 7 bases and J gave up 3 bases, with 22 bases separating them. CDR3 DNA: TGTGCCAGCATGTCCCCCCATGAGGGAGGGTCCAATCAGCCCCAGCATTTT. The encoded protein is CASMSPHEGGSNQPQHF.

This chain connects TRBV21-1 to TRBJ1-1; TRBD1 is the table's D call and was not checked against the DNA. TRBV21-1 is a listed pseudogene. The CDR3 runs to 14 residues. The CDR3 region is CASSKGQANTEAFF. Written as DNA, the CDR3 is TGTGCCAGCAGCAAGGGACAAGCGAACACTGAAGCTTTCTTT.

V gene TRBV5-1 combines with J gene TRBJ2-2, with 11 bases lining up with TRBD2. The J segment lost 11 bases and the V segment lost 4 bases, leaving 13 bases of the junction unmatched. CDR1 SGHRS and CDR2 YFSETQ come from the germline V gene. CDR3 length: 16 amino acids. CDR3 nucleotides: TGCGCCAGCAGCGACACCACGATCACTAGCGGGGGAGAGCTGTTTTTT. It translates to CASSDTTITSGGELFF.

The rearrangement joins TRBV5-1 to TRBJ2-1; 8 positions agree with TRBD1. The CDR3 has 16 amino acids. The trim removed 0 bases at V and 4 bases at J, leaving 6 bases unmatched. Germline loops: CDR1 SGHRS, CDR2 YFSETQ. In DNA form, the CDR3 reads TGCGCCAGCAGCTTGGCCGGGACAGGACTATACAATGAGCAGTTCTTC. Its translation: CASSLAGTGLYNEQFF. The variable domain in full, with the rest retrieved from reference TRBV5-1 and TRBJ2-1, is KAGVTQTPRYLIKTRGQQVTLSCSPISGHRSVSWYQQTPGQGLQFLFEYFSETQRNKGNFPGRFSGRQFSNSRSEMNVSTLELGDSALYLCASSLAGTGLYNEQFFGPGTRLTVL.